The present TCR beta chain was sequenced within a study of T cells after yellow fever vaccination (dated by TCRdb to the late 2010s). At the level of the whole study: The SMART-Seq v4 Ultra Low Input RNA kit was used to prepare libraries from fractions with low cell numbers. To track T-cell clones before and after primary and booster YFV17D yellow fever vaccination, bulk TCR alpha and beta repertoires were sequenced longitudinally. Two healthy male donors made up the cohort, one aged 18 to 30 years and the other aged 30 to 40 years. Blood was collected at multiple timepoints before and after primary and secondary immunization, and bulk PBMC replicates and cell subsets were isolated. Results and caveats for the whole study, not just this receptor: Computational filtering was needed because FACS-sorted repertoires could contain abundant contaminating clonotypes from the bulk population. After the booster, most clones that had expanded after primary vaccination were detected again (around 96% of CD4 and over 75% of CD8), suggesting broad maintenance of memory. Only a couple of donors were included in the study, so the extent to which the findings can be generalized is limited. A small fraction of clonotypes showed up in both the CD4 and CD8 compartments, probably as a result of convergent recombination. The secondary T-cell response was weaker than the primary response but faster, peaking on day 5 instead of day 15.

Details on this clonotype: Its antigen remains undetermined. Base qualities are missing; no much larger clone stands one base away.

TCR cDNA was synthesized by 5'RACE template switching, through which a universal primer site and unique molecular identifiers were introduced. Priming for cDNA synthesis came from both the TCR alpha and TCR beta constant segments. Libraries were amplified in two PCR steps, with sample barcodes and sequencing adapters added in the second step. Sequencing of libraries was done on Illumina HiSeq 2500 (2x100 bp) or NovaSeq (2x150 bp). The paper's data handling went like this. MIGEC was used to demultiplex reads and collapse the reads into UMI consensus sequences, and MiXCR was used for V(D)J alignment. Vaccine-responding clonotypes were defined with edgeR using replicate PBMC samples, requiring FDR below 0.01 and a log2 fold change above 5 up to day 15. Each bulk clonotype was labeled CD4 or CD8 based on which sequenced repertoire, CD4 or CD8, contained the clonotype at higher abundance. TCRdb reprocessed the public reads (quality trimming at Q25 with fastp, clone calling with MiXCR) and kept in-frame beta chains. Each record represents a unique CDR3 protein, reported with the most common genes and DNA among its rows. These V and J calls originate from TCRdb's pipeline instead of the authors' own analysis. This sample is represented by a few hundred thousand distinct CDR3 sequences; 6.9% of them were singletons. Roughly 0.86% of the sample is in the top ten clones.

In the paper's terms, the treatment or condition label means: live attenuated yellow fever vaccine strain. A standard Ficoll-Paque protocol was used to isolate PBMCs from peripheral blood. CD4 and CD8 T-cell fractions were isolated with Dynabeads CD4 and CD8 positive selection kits. TriZol was used to extract RNA from bulk PBMCs, from CD4 and CD8 fractions, and from dextramer-positive and dextramer-negative fractions. The germline V gene provides CDR1 MNHNS and CDR2 SASEGT. V sheds 8 bases and J sheds 4 bases, leaving 20 bases between their ends. The CDR3 goes from the cysteine to the phenylalanine over 15 residues. Just the 45-base CDR3 DNA is kept, in frame starting at base 1.

The sequencing here drew on CD4+ T cells sorted from PBMCs, taken 15 days after the yellow fever booster vaccination. The chain is assembled from TRBV6-1 and TRBJ1-2; the D gene cannot be resolved reliably. This clonotype was sampled from a man aged 25-40 years who received the YFV17D yellow fever vaccine. The base sequence is TGTGCCAGCGGACGAGACCGAACCCTATCCTATGGCTACACCTTC. Its translation reads: CASGRDRTLSYGYTF.